This T cell receptor (beta chain) was identified during a study of cytomegalovirus exposure and HLA in healthy donors. Germline V gene lookup returns CDR1 SGHNT and CDR2 YYREEE (reference sequence). V lost 0 bases to trimming and J lost 1 base, with 10 bases between them. CDR3 size: 15 residues. In its sample, this clone was seen once. The antigen is unknown. This donor has no recorded CMV serostatus. PCR used 60 Vbeta primers and 13 Jbeta primers. Clones were sequenced by immunoSEQ multiplex PCR, and TCRdb holds only the in-frame ones, with some missing. In the table there are 100,000 to 150,000 clones, about 73% of which are singletons. Study-level points and caveats: Indistinguishable V segments, including TRBV6-2 and TRBV6-3, were excluded.

The TCR was taken from a human donor in good health. Sequencing input: PBMCs. The chain combines TRBV5-4 with TRBJ2-5; possibly TRBD2 for D (5 bases). Here the CDR3 reads CASSLGSRVQETQYF. In DNA form, the CDR3 reads TGTGCCAGCAGCTTGGGGTCGCGGGTCCAAGAGACCCAGTACTTC. Combining the CDR3 with reference TRBV5-4 and TRBJ2-5 gives the whole variable domain ETGVTQSPTHLIKTRGQQVTLRCSSQSGHNTVSWYQQALGQGPQFIFQYYREEENGRGNFPPRFSGLQFPNYSSELNVNALELDDSALYLCASSLGSRVQETQYFGPGTRLLVL.